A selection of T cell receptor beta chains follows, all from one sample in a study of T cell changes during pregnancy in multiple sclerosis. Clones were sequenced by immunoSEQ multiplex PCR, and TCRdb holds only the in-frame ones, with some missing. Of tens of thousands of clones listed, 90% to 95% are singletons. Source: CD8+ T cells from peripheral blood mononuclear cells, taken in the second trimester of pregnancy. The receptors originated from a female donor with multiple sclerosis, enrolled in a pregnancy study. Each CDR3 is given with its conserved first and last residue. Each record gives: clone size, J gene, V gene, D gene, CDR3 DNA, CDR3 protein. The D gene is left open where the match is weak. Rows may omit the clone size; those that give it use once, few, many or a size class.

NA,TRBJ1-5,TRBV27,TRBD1,TGTGCCAGCAAGCAGGGGGTTATTAGCAATCAGCCCCAGCATTTT,CASKQGVISNQPQHF
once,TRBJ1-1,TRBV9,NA,TGTGCCAGCAGCGTAGATTCCCGGGGAACTGAAGCTTTCTTT,CASSVDSRGTEAFF
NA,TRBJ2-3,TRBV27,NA,TGTGCCAGCAGTTTATCGCTGGCTAGCGTATTGGCAGATACGCAGTATTTT,CASSLSLASVLADTQYF
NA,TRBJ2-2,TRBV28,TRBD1,TGTGCCAGCAGTTTAATGGAAGGGGACAGGGTAAACACCGGGGAGCTGTTTTTT,CASSLMEGDRVNTGELFF
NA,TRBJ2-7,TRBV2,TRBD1,TGTGCCAGCAGCGTACCTGAGACAGGGATCTACGAGCAGTACTTC,CASSVPETGIYEQYF
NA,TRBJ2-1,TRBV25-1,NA,TGTGCCAGCAGTCCAGGGAGGCACAATGAGCAGTTCTTC,CASSPGRHNEQFF
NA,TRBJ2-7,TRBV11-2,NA,TGTGCCAGCAGCTTAGAATGGCAGGCCTCCTACGAGCAGTACTTC,CASSLEWQASYEQYF
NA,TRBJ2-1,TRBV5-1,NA,TGCGCCAGCAGCTTAGGGGGGAGGGCCGAAGGTGAGCAGTTCTTC,CASSLGGRAEGEQFF
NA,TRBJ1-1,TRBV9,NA,TGTGCCAGCAGCGACCCAAAGACAGGGAACACTGAAGCTTTCTTT,CASSDPKTGNTEAFF
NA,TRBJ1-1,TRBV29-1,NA,TGCAGCGCCCATCGCGTCGGTCGCGATACTGAAGCTTTCTTT,CSAHRVGRDTEAFF
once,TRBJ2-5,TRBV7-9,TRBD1,TGTGCCAGCAGCTGGGACAGGGTGGAGACCCAGTACTTC,CASSWDRVETQYF
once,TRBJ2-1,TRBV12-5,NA,TGTGCTAGTGGACTGGGGCGTGAGCAGTTCTTC,CASGLGREQFF
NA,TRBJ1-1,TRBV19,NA,TGTGCCAGTAGTCACGGACTGGTAACTGAAGCTTTCTTT,CASSHGLVTEAFF
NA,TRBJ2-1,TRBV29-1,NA,TGCAGTTGGTATGACGGGAGTTCCTACAATGAGCAGTTCTTC,CSWYDGSSYNEQFF
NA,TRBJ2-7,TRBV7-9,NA,TGTGCCAGCAGCTTAGGGGAGACCTACGAGCAGTACTTC,CASSLGETYEQYF
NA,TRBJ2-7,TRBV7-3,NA,TGTGCCAGCGCCAGGACTCACGGCTACGAGCAGTATTTC,CASARTHGYEQYF
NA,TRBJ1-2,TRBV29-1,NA,TGCAGCGTTGAAGTGCAAGGGGCGAGAAATGGCTACACCTTC,CSVEVQGARNGYTF
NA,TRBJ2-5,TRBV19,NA,TGTGCCAGTAGTACGTGGACGGGGGAGACCCAGTACTTC,CASSTWTGETQYF
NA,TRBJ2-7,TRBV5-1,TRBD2,TGCGCCAGCAGCCCGGGAGTCGGCGGGAGGGCCGGTGAGCCCTACGAGCAGTACTTC,CASSPGVGGRAGEPYEQYF
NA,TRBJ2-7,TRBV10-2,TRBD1,TGCGCCAGCAGGATCGGGACAGGGCGCGACGAGCAGTACTTC,CASRIGTGRDEQYF
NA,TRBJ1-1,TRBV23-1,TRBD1,TGCGCCAGCAGTCAACCCCCAGGGGACAGCTGCATGAACACTGAAGCTTTCTTT,CASSQPPGDSCMNTEAFF
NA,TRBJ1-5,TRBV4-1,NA,TGCGCCAGCAGCCAAGAGCGGAGCAATCAGCCCCAGCATTTT,CASSQERSNQPQHF
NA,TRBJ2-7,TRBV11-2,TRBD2,TGTGCCAGCAGCTTATGGGGGGGCTCCTACGAGCAGTACTTC,CASSLWGGSYEQYF
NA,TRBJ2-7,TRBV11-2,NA,TGTGCCAGCAGCCAAGGGGGGGGGCTATTCTACGAGCAGTACTTC,CASSQGGGLFYEQYF
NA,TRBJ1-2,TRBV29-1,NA,TGCAGCGTTGAGAGTAACTATGGCTACACCTTC,CSVESNYGYTF
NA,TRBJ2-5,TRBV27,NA,TGTGCCAGCAGTCTGACTAACCAAGAGACCCAGTACTTC,CASSLTNQETQYF
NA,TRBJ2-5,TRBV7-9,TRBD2,TGTGCCAGCAGGGGGGATCGCGGGAGGGGTCAAGAGACCCAGTACTTC,CASRGDRGRGQETQYF
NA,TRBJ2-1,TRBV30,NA,TGTGCCTGGAGTGTAACGGGGGAGGGGGGGTTCTTC,CAWSVTGEGGFF
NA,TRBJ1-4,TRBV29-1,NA,TGCAGCGTTGGCGGACTGGCTAATGAAAAACTGTTTTTT,CSVGGLANEKLFF
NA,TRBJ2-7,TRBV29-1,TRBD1,TGCAGCGTACTTCAAGGCCACCGGGACAGACCTTCCTACGAGCAGTACTTC,CSVLQGHRDRPSYEQYF
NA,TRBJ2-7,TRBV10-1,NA,TGCGCCAGCAGTGAGTTGATGGGGGCCCCGAACTACGAGCAGTACTTC,CASSELMGAPNYEQYF
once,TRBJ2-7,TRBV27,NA,TGTGCCAGCAGTTTATCCCAGTTGTACGAGCAGTACTTC,CASSLSQLYEQYF
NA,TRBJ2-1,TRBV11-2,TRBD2,TGTGCCAGCAGCTTATTAGGGACTAGCGGAAGCTCCTACAATGAGCAGTTCTTC,CASSLLGTSGSSYNEQFF
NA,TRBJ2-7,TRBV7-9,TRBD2,TGTGCCAGCAGCTCCAGCTCTAGCGGGAGAAGGGACGAGCAGTACTTC,CASSSSSSGRRDEQYF
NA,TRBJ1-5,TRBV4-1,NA,TGCGCCAGCAGCCAAGATCGTCTCGGGGATCAGCCCCAGCATTTT,CASSQDRLGDQPQHF
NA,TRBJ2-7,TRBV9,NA,TGTGCCAGCAGCGTAGAACCCGGGAGCTCCTACGAGCAGTACTTC,CASSVEPGSSYEQYF
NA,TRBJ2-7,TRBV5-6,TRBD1,TGTGCCAGCAGCTTTCTAGGCCGGACAGGGGAGCAATACGAGCAGTACTTC,CASSFLGRTGEQYEQYF
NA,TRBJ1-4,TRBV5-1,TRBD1,TGCGCCAGCAGCCCGGAGGGACAGGGGGAAGAAAAACTGTTTTTT,CASSPEGQGEEKLFF
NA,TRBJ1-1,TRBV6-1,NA,TGTGCCAGCAGTGAAGTGCAGGGGACTGAAGCTTTCTTT,CASSEVQGTEAFF
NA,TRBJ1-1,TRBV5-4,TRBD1,TGTGCCAGCAGCCCGAGATACAGGGGAGAAGACACTGAAGCTTTCTTT,CASSPRYRGEDTEAFF
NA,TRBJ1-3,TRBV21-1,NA,TGTGCCAGCAGCCTCCACAGGGATGGAAACACCATATATTTT,CASSLHRDGNTIYF
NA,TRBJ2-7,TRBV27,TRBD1,TGTGCCAGCAGTCTTCGACAGGGGCGGGAGCAGTACTTC,CASSLRQGREQYF
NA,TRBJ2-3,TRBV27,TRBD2,TGTGCCAGCAGTTTAAGGGGACTAGTTCCTAGCACAGATACGCAGTATTTT,CASSLRGLVPSTDTQYF
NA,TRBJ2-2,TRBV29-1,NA,TGCAGCGTTATCGGTAACACCGGGGAGCTGTTTTTT,CSVIGNTGELFF
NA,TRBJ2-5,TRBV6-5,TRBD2,TGTGCCAGCAGTCTCTCTAGCGGGAGTTTGGAGACCCAGTACTTC,CASSLSSGSLETQYF
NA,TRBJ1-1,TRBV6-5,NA,TGTGCCAGCAGTTCGACAGGCGCGAACACTGAAGCTTTCTTT,CASSSTGANTEAFF
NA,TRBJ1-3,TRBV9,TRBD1,TGTGCCAGCAGCCCGAGACAGGGCCCCTCTGGAAACACCATATATTTT,CASSPRQGPSGNTIYF
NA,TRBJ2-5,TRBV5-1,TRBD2,TGCGCCAGCAGCCCCCTAGCGGGATCGGTCCAAGAGACCCAGTACTTC,CASSPLAGSVQETQYF